This passage covers 21 T cell receptor beta chains from one sample sequenced in a study of vaccination effects on CD4 cells after COVID-19. Some clones are missing from TCRdb's copy, which holds only in-frame ones; the method was immunoSEQ multiplex PCR. The table has roughly 43,000 clones, under 85% seen once. These receptors' targets are unknown. Antigen-specific CD4+ T cell clonotypes were called by their expansion after viral peptide-pool culture in ViraFEST. After roughly eleven days in culture, the CD4+ T cells were isolated. Each person got two doses of an mRNA SARS-CoV-2 vaccine, BNT162b2 or mRNA-1273. The sequencing used CD4+ T cells from PBMCs cultured with HCoV-OC43 spike peptides, collected after COVID-19 vaccination. Subset here: HCoV-OC43 spike overlapping peptide pool stimulation. The source is a human donor who received a COVID-19 vaccine.

V is TRBV18 and J is TRBJ1-1, with 7 positions matching TRBD1. The germline V gene has CDR1 KGHSH and CDR2 LQKENI. V lost 6 bases, J lost 0 bases, and 4 bases stayed unmatched. This CDR3 is built from 14 residues. Here the CDR3 reads CASSSGQLNTEAFF. The CDR3 bases are TGTGCCAGCTCTTCGGGACAGCTGAACACTGAAGCTTTCTTT.

The chain uses TRBV4-1 and TRBJ1-1, with D perhaps TRBD1 (5 bases). V was trimmed by 3 bases and J by 2 bases, leaving 10 bases between them. This CDR3 region has 14 residues. CDR1 MGHRA and CDR2 YSYEKL come from the germline V gene. CDR3 sequence: CASSQADRNTEAFF. The CDR3 coding sequence is TGCGCCAGCAGCCAGGCCGACAGAAACACTGAAGCTTTCTTT.

DNA of the CDR3: TGTGCCAGCAGTCTTCAGGGTGGTGGCTACACCTTC. It is translated as CASSLQGGGYTF. This rearrangement joins TRBV3-1 (or the pseudogene TRBV3-2) to TRBJ1-2; possible D gene TRBD1, 5 bases. The CDR3 spans 12 residues. V lost 6 bases, J lost 7 bases, and 12 bases lay in between. CDR1 LGHDT and CDR2 YNNKEL come from the germline V gene (reference sequence).

The V and J genes are TRBV5-4 and TRBJ2-2, with D maybe TRBD1 (5 bases). V dropped 5 bases and J dropped 4 bases, with 15 bases sitting between them. The CDR3 extends over 15 amino acids. Germline CDR1 SGHNT, CDR2 YYREEE (reference sequence). CDR3 nucleotides: TGTGCCAGCAGTCTTGACAGACCACTCACCGGGGAGCTGTTTTTT. It specifies CASSLDRPLTGELFF.

This chain connects TRBV3-1 (or the pseudogene TRBV3-2) to TRBJ2-1; D is ambiguous. CDR3 length equals 14 residues. Per germline, CDR1 LGHDT and CDR2 YNNKEL (reference sequence). V lost 0 bases and J lost 4, with 7 bases in between. DNA for the CDR3: TGTGCCAGCAGCCAAGATAAAGGGTACAATGAGCAGTTCTTC. Its translation is CASSQDKGYNEQFF.

The J gene is TRBJ2-1, the V gene TRBV5-1, with D possibly TRBD2 on 7 matching bases. V gave up 2 bases and J gave up 5 bases, with 35 bases separating them. Germline assignment: CDR1 SGHRS and CDR2 YFSETQ. CDR3 length: 22 residues. CDR3 sequence (DNA): TGCGCCAGCAGCTTACCACAAGACAGGACGCTAGGGAGGTTAGGGGGGGACAATGAGCAGTTCTTC. It codes for CASSLPQDRTLGRLGGDNEQFF.

The chain employs TRBV24-1 and TRBJ2-5; 12 bases are shared with TRBD2. The CDR3 loop spans 16 amino acids. Germline CDR1 and CDR2: KGHDR and SFDVKD. Losses at the gene ends were 3 bases for V and 4 bases for J; bases not matched to a gene: 5. The CDR3 sequence is CATSDPLAGGLETQYF. The CDR3 nucleotides are TGTGCCACCAGTGATCCACTAGCGGGGGGTCTAGAGACCCAGTACTTC.

The CDR3 spells CASSPELSDRELFF. In DNA form, the CDR3 reads TGCGCCAGCAGCCCCGAGCTTAGCGACCGGGAGCTGTTTTTT. The chain combines TRBV5-1 with TRBJ2-2, with D possibly matching TRBD2 (5 bases). Looked up from germline, CDR1 is SGHRS and CDR2 is YFSETQ. The CDR3 runs to 14 residues. V was pared by 4 bases and J by 9 bases, with 16 bases between.

The J gene is TRBJ2-1, the V gene TRBV27, with TRBD2 as a possible D gene (5 bases). The germline gives CDR1 MNHEY, CDR2 SMNVEV (reference sequence). Between the trimmed V and J ends, which lost 7 bases and 0 bases, there was a span of 16 bases. The CDR3 has 16 residues. This chain's CDR3 is CASIDVGASSYNEQFF. DNA for the CDR3: TGTGCCAGCATTGACGTGGGAGCCAGCTCCTACAATGAGCAGTTCTTC.

The chain carries TRBV15 and TRBJ2-1; the match to TRBD2 covers 14 bases. The V gene's germline CDR1 is LNHNV and CDR2 YYDKDF (reference sequence). The CDR3 is 15 residues long. V lost 6 bases and J lost 9; bases outside the gene matches: 7. This chain's CDR3 is CATSYNGTSGSEQFF. CDR3 sequence (DNA): TGTGCCACCAGTTATAATGGGACTAGCGGGAGTGAGCAGTTCTTC. Full variable domain (rest looked up from reference TRBV15 and TRBJ2-1): DAMVIQNPRYQVTQFGKPVTLSCSQTLNHNVMYWYQQKSSQAPKLLFHYYDKDFNNEADTPDNFQSRRPNTSFCFLDIRSPGLGDTAMYLCATSYNGTSGSEQFFGPGTRLTVL.

The chain carries TRBV19 and TRBJ1-5; D ambiguous. Trimming pared 6 bases from V and 4 bases from J, leaving 16 bases between. The V gene's germline CDR1 is LNHDA and CDR2 SQIVND (reference sequence). The CDR3 length is 15 residues. CDR3: CASSWANEPNQPQHF. For the CDR3, the DNA is TGTGCCAGTAGCTGGGCTAATGAGCCGAATCAGCCCCAGCATTTT.

This clone has more than one count but fewer than ten. The chain combines TRBV7-9 with TRBJ1-6, with D possibly being TRBD1 (6 bases). V was cut by 2 bases and J by 10 bases, with 15 bases left in between. This CDR3 is 15 amino acids long. CDR1 is SEHNR and CDR2 is FQNEAQ in the germline V gene (reference sequence). The CDR3 DNA follows: TGTGCCAGCAGCTTAACACAGGGAAAGCAGTCACCCCTCCACTTT. Translation gives CASSLTQGKQSPLHF.

Only one count was recorded for this clone. The chain has TRBV6-1 and TRBJ2-5; 12 positions agree with TRBD2. This CDR3 region has 16 residues. The junction had 6 bases not matched to a gene; V was cut back by 2 bases and J by 5 bases. Germline CDR1 reads MNHNS; CDR2 reads SASEGT. The CDR3 DNA reads TGTGCCAGCAGTGAATCACTAGCGGGGGGAGCGGAGACCCAGTACTTC. Its translation: CASSESLAGGAETQYF.

The chain joins TRBV4-1 to TRBJ2-2; D gene uncertain. The germline CDR1 and CDR2 sequences are MGHRA and YSYEKL. Between the trimmed V and J ends, which lost 1 base and 4 bases, there was a span of 7 bases. This CDR3 spans 14 amino acids. The CDR3 loop is CASSQATATGELFF. Written as DNA, the CDR3 is TGCGCCAGCAGCCAAGCTACTGCCACCGGGGAGCTGTTTTTT.

The chain uses TRBV3-1 (or the pseudogene TRBV3-2) and TRBJ1-1; D ambiguous. Germline V gene lookup returns CDR1 LGHDT and CDR2 YNNKEL (reference sequence). V lost 1 base and J lost 4, with 7 bases in between. This CDR3 comprises 13 residues. The CDR3 nucleotides read TGTGCCAGCAGCCAAGGGCCCGGCACTGAAGCTTTCTTT. It translates to CASSQGPGTEAFF.

The rearrangement joins TRBV18 to TRBJ1-4; TRBD1 might be the D (5 bases). CDR3 size: 17 residues. V was cut by 2 bases and J by 6 bases, with 19 bases left in between. Per germline, CDR1 KGHSH and CDR2 LQKENI. CDR3 bases: TGTGCCAGCTCACCAGCCAAACTTACAGGAGGAGATGAAAAACTGTTTTTT. This codes for CASSPAKLTGGDEKLFF. Using reference TRBV18 and TRBJ1-4 for the parts outside the CDR3, the full variable domain is NAGVMQNPRHLVRRRGQEARLRCSPMKGHSHVYWYRQLPEEGLKFMVYLQKENIIDESGMPKERFSAEFPKEGPSILRIQQVVRGDSAAYFCASSPAKLTGGDEKLFFGSGTQLSVL.

This clone was seen a handful of times. The V gene is TRBV10-3, the J gene TRBJ2-2; D remains ambiguous. This CDR3 contains 12 residues. Germline V gene lookup returns CDR1 ENHRY and CDR2 SYGVKD. V was shortened by 11 bases and J by 2 bases, with 9 bases between the two germline ends. CDR3 sequence reads: CAANTNTGELFF. CDR3 coding DNA: TGTGCCGCGAATACCAACACCGGGGAGCTGTTTTTT.

This clone has just a few counts. This chain uses TRBV5-1 with TRBJ1-2; 8 positions agree with TRBD1. J gave up 3 bases and V 7 bases, and 5 bases lay outside the gene matches. This CDR3 is built from 13 residues. Germline-derived CDR1 and CDR2 are SGHRS and YFSETQ. Written as DNA, the CDR3 is TGCGCCAGCTCACAGGGACAGGACTATGGCTACACCTTC. Protein sequence: CASSQGQDYGYTF.

The CDR3 DNA is TGTGCCAGCAGCACCCGGGTCGATGAAAAACTGTTTTTT. It specifies CASSTRVDEKLFF. The rearrangement uses TRBV5-4 and TRBJ1-4; D remains unclear. The CDR3 has 13 amino acids. V was cut by 4 bases and J by 6 bases, with 10 bases left in between. Germline CDR1 and CDR2: SGHNT and YYREEE (reference sequence). Complete variable domain (other parts from reference TRBV5-4 and TRBJ1-4): ETGVTQSPTHLIKTRGQQVTLRCSSQSGHNTVSWYQQALGQGPQFIFQYYREEENGRGNFPPRFSGLQFPNYSSELNVNALELDDSALYLCASSTRVDEKLFFGSGTQLSVL.

This rearrangement joins TRBV5-6 to TRBJ2-5; no clear D gene. In germline, CDR1 is SGHDT, CDR2 YYEEEE. The CDR3 is made up of 14 amino acids. V lost 4 bases and J lost 2, with 12 bases in between. The DNA for the CDR3 is TGTGCCAGCAGCCAGGACGTTCTTCAAGAGACCCAGTACTTC. It encodes CASSQDVLQETQYF. Looking up the rest from reference TRBV5-6 and TRBJ2-5 gives the full variable domain: DAGVTQSPTHLIKTRGQQVTLRCSPKSGHDTVSWYQQALGQGPQFIFQYYEEEERQRGNFPDRFSGHQFPNYSSELNVNALLLGDSALYLCASSQDVLQETQYFGPGTRLLVL.

This clone was found a few times. The chain couples TRBV3-1 (or the pseudogene TRBV3-2) to TRBJ1-5; D gene uncertain. The CDR3 runs to 14 residues. Germline CDR1 reads LGHDT; CDR2 reads YNNKEL (reference sequence). Trimming removed 0 bases at V and 1 base at J, with 4 bases between. The CDR3 loop reads CASSQEFSNQPQHF. In DNA form, the CDR3 reads TGTGCCAGCAGCCAAGAGTTCAGCAATCAGCCCCAGCATTTT.